The 3 T cell receptor beta chains listed next were all sequenced from one sample in a study of T cells in women clearing cervical HPV infection. Repertoires were generated with immunoSEQ multiplex PCR, while TCRdb's copy carries only in-frame clones and drops some. This repertoire includes about 30,000 clones. The sequencing input was blood buffy coat. These receptor sequences come from a woman aged 18 to 75 with a cervical HPV16 infection that either progressed to CIN3+ or cleared (not recorded which).

Of note for this clone: The DNA ends 3 residues before the CDR3 does, and the rest of the CDR3 is filled in from the germline J gene. The chain links TRBV18 to TRBJ2-2; 8 bases align to TRBD2. In germline, CDR1 is KGHSH, CDR2 LQKENI. The CDR3 has 20 residues. V shed 3 bases and J 3 bases; nucleotides not matched to a gene: 18. The CDR3 reads CASSPSSARPGLDYTGELFF. CDR3 bases read: TGTGCCAGCTCACCTAGTTCAGCCCGACCGGGACTAGACTACACCGGGGAG.

In regard to this clone: The sequence runs out 3 residues before the end of the CDR3; the remainder is reconstructed from the germline J gene. The chain combines TRBV19 with TRBJ1-1, with D unresolved. This CDR3 comprises 11 residues. Trimming removed 5 bases from V and 7 bases from J, with 8 bases in between. The germline V gene has CDR1 LNHDA and CDR2 SQIVND (reference sequence). This CDR3 is CASSPGGEAFF. The sequenced part of the CDR3 DNA is TGTGCCAGTAGTCCAGGTGGTGAA.

A word on this clone: The CDR3 end is not reached by the read, which stops 3 residues before it; the germline J gene fills it in. The chain joins TRBV20-1 to TRBJ2-6, with 9 positions matching TRBD1. The CDR3 loop spans 17 amino acids. In germline, CDR1 is DFQATT, CDR2 SNEGSKA (reference sequence). Unmatched junction bases numbered 8, after V lost 3 bases and J lost 2 bases. The CDR3 sequence: CSASPGTGKTGANVLTF. The part of the CDR3 DNA that was read is TGCAGTGCTAGCCCCGGGACAGGGAAGACTGGGGCCAACGTC.